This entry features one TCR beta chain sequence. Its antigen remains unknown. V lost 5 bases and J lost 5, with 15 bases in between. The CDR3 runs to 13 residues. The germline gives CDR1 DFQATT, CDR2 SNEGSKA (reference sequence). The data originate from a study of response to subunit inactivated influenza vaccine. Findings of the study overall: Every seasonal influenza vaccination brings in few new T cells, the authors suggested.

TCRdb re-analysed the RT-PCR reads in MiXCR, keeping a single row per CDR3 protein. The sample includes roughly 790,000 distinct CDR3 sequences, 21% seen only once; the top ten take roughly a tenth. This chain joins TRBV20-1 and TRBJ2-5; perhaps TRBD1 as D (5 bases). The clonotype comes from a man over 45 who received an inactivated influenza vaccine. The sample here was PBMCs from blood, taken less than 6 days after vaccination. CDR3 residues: CSAWPRVSETQYF. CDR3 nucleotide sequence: TGCAGTGCTTGGCCCAGGGTTAGCGAGACCCAGTACTTC.